This TCR beta chain was sequenced during a study of blood T cell repertoires in COVID-19. Whole-study context: Collection of acute and convalescent COVID-19 samples took place in the United States, Italy and Spain. PBMCs, B-cell-depleted T cells, or T cells provided the cDNA or gDNA that made up the material.

This CDR3 is built from 15 residues. In the original workflow: Reference gene primer amplification yielded estimated nucleated cell counts. Generated by immunoSEQ multiplex PCR, the TCRdb table keeps only in-frame clones and is missing some. From that table come the V and J calls and clone size; the DNA was used to work out D and trimming. Here the sample spans about 82,000 clones, around 82% being singletons. Material: peripheral blood. This chain uses TRBV12-1 with TRBJ2-5; TRBD2 is taken as the D call from the table, unchecked against the DNA. TRBV12-1 has pseudogene status. The clonotype comes from a man in his fifties or sixties with COVID-19, enrolled during active disease. The CDR3 here is CASSDPGGGEKTQYF. The CDR3 region has the DNA TGTGCCAGCAGCGACCCCGGCGGGGGAGAAAAGACCCAGTACTTC.